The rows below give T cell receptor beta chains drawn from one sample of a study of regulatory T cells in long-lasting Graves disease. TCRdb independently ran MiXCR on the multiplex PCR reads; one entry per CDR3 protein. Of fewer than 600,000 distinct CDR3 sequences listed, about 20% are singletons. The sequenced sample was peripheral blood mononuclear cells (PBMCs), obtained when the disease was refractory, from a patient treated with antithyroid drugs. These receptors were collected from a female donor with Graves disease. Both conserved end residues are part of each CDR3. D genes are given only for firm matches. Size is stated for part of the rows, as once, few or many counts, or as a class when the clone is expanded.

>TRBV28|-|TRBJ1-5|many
TGTGCCAGCAGTACTAACAGCCGGGGGTGGGATCAGCCCCAGCATTTT
CASSTNSRGWDQPQHF
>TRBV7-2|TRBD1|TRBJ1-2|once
TGTGCCAGCAGCGACAGGGACGGTGGCTACACCTTC
CASSDRDGGYTF
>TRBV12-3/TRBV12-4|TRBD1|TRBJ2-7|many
TGTGCCAGCAGTTTAGCGGGGAACAGGGGGTACGAGCAGTACTTC
CASSLAGNRGYEQYF
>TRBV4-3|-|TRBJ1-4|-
TGCGCCAGCAGCCAAGAGGAGAGGGGAAAACTGTTTTTT
CASSQEERGKLFF
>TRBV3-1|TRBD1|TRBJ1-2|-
TGTGCCAGCAGCCGAAGGACAGGGGTTAACTATGGCTACACCTTC
CASSRRTGVNYGYTF
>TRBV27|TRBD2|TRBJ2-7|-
TGTGCCAGCAGTTCCTTTCGCCCGGGACTAGCGGATCTCACCTACGAGCAGTACTTC
CASSSFRPGLADLTYEQYF
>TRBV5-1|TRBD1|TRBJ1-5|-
TGCGCCAGCAGCCCGGGACAGGGGGAAGTTCAGCCCCAGCATTTT
CASSPGQGEVQPQHF
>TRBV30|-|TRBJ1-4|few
TGTGCCTGGAGCCTTCGACGGCCCGCTAATGAAAAACTGTTTTTT
CAWSLRRPANEKLFF
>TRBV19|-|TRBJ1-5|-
TGTGCCAGTAGTATGGGGGATTATAGCAATCAGCCCCAGCATTTT
CASSMGDYSNQPQHF
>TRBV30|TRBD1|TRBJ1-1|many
TGTGCCTGGAGTTGGGACAGGGAAGCTTTCTTT
CAWSWDREAFF
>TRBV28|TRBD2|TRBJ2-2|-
TGTGCCAGCAGTTTGGAACTAGCGGGAGTGTCGGCCGGGGAGCTGTTTTTT
CASSLELAGVSAGELFF
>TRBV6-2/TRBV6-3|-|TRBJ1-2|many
TGTGCCAGCAGTTACGAGGGTCCTGGCTACACCTTC
CASSYEGPGYTF
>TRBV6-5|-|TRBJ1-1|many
TGTGCCAGCAGTTACCGGGTTGCGAACACTGAAGCTTTCTTT
CASSYRVANTEAFF
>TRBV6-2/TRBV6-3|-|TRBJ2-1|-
TGTGCCAGCAGTTCCTGGACTGGATCAAGCGAGCAGTTCTTC
CASSSWTGSSEQFF
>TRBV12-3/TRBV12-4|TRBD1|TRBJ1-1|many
TGTGCCAGCAGGACTGACAGGGTCACGAACACTGAAGCTTTCTTT
CASRTDRVTNTEAFF
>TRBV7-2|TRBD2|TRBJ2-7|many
TGTGCCAGCAGCTTGACTAGCGACTCCTACGAGCAGTACTTC
CASSLTSDSYEQYF
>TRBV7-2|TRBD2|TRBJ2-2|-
TGTGCCAGCAGCCCGTACCTTCTCCAGCGGGGGATCACCGGGGAGCTGTTTTTT
CASSPYLLQRGITGELFF
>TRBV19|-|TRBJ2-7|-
TGTGCCAGTAGTTCAGCATTCGGGGAGCAGTACTTC
CASSSAFGEQYF
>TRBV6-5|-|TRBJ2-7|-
TGTGCCAGCAGTTTCGGGGTGGGACGCGAGCAGTACTTC
CASSFGVGREQYF
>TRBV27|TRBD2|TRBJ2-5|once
TGTGCCAGCAGTTTGGTCGGGAGGATGGAGACCCAGTACTTC
CASSLVGRMETQYF
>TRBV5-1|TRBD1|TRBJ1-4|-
TGCGCCAGCAGCTTTAGAGGGGGCTCGTCGACTAATGAAAAACTGTTTTTT
CASSFRGGSSTNEKLFF
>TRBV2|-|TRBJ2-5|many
TGTGCCAGCAGGGGACACCTCCTCCAAGAGACCCAGTACTTC
CASRGHLLQETQYF
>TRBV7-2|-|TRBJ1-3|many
TGTGCCAGCGGCCCCCCAGGAAACACCATATATTTT
CASGPPGNTIYF
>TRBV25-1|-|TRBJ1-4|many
TGTGCCAGCAGTGCCGGGACCGATTTTAATGAAAAACTGTTTTTT
CASSAGTDFNEKLFF
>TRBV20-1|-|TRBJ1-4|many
TGCAGTGCTAGGAGTGGAACGGGGTTGGGCGGTGAAAAACTGTTTTTT
CSARSGTGLGGEKLFF
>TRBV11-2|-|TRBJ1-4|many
TGTGCCAGCAGCTTATCACCAGGCACTAATGAAAAACTGTTTTTT
CASSLSPGTNEKLFF
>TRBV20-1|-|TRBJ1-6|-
TGCAGTGCTAGAGATTCCAGGGGAAAATATAATTCACCCCTCCACTTT
CSARDSRGKYNSPLHF
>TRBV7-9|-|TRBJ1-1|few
TGTGCCAGCAGCTTAGGTGCGACGAGTAACACTGAAGCTTTCTTT
CASSLGATSNTEAFF
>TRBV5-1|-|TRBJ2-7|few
TGCGCCAGCAGCTTGGTAATATCAGGGTTTAACGAGCAGTACTTC
CASSLVISGFNEQYF
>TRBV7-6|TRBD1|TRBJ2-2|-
TGTGCCAGCAGCCGACAGGGGGACAGCGGGGAGCTGTTTTTT
CASSRQGDSGELFF
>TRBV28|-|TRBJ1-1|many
TGTGCCAGCAGTTTAAACCCAACGATGAACACTGAAGCTTTCTTT
CASSLNPTMNTEAFF
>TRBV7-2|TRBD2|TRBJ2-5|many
TGTGCCAGCACTTGGGGGGGATTTCGAGAGACCCAGTACTTC
CASTWGGFRETQYF
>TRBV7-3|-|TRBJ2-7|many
TGTGCCAGCAGCCCAGACAATTCCTACGAGCAGTACTTC
CASSPDNSYEQYF
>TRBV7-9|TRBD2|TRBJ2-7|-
TGTGCCAGCAGCTTAATTAAGCGGGGCGCCTACGAGCAGTACTTC
CASSLIKRGAYEQYF
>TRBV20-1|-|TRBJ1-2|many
TGCAGTGCTAGAGAGGGGGCTAGTGGCTACACCTTC
CSAREGASGYTF
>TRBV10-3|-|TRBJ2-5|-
TGTGTCATCAGTGGGGGCAGGGAGACCCAGTACTTC
CVISGGRETQYF
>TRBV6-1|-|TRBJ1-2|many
TGTGCCAGCCACATGGCTAACTATGGCTACACCTTC
CASHMANYGYTF
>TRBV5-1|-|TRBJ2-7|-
TGCGCCAGCAGCTTGGGGACAGACTTCTCCTACGAGCAGTACTTC
CASSLGTDFSYEQYF
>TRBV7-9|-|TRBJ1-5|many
TGTGCCAGCAGCTTAGCGTCTCAGCCCCAGCATTTT
CASSLASQPQHF
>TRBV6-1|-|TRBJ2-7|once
TGTACCAGCAGTCCCCGGACATTGTTTCCCTACGAGCAGTACTTC
CTSSPRTLFPYEQYF
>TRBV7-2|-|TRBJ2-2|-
TGTGCCAGCAGCTTAGTCGGGGGGCACACCGGGGAGCTGTTTTTT
CASSLVGGHTGELFF
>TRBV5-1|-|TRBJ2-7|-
TGCGCCAGCAGCTTGGGACAGCGGACGAACGAGCAGTACTTC
CASSLGQRTNEQYF
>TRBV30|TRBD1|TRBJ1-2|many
TGTGCCTGGAGTGAAACAGGGGGCTATGGCTACACCTTC
CAWSETGGYGYTF
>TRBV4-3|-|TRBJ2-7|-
TGCGCCAGCAGCCACTTCGGGGGCCAGCAGTACTTC
CASSHFGGQQYF
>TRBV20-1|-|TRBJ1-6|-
TGCAGTGCTAGAAGGACAGATAATTCACCCCTCCACTTT
CSARRTDNSPLHF
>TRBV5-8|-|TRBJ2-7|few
TGTGCCAGCAGCGCCCGACTCCGGACGTCCTACGAGCAGTACTTC
CASSARLRTSYEQYF
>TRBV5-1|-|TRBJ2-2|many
TGCGCCAGCAGCTTAACACTCGGTAACACCGGGGAGCTGTTTTTT
CASSLTLGNTGELFF
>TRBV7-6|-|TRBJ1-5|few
TGTGCCAGCAGCTTATTGCAGGATCAGCCCCAGCATTTT
CASSLLQDQPQHF
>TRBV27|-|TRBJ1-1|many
TGTGCCAGCAGGGGGGGCTGGACTGAAGCTTTCTTT
CASRGGWTEAFF
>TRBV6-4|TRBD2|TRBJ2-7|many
TGTGCCAGCAGCAGGGACGGGAGGGTGTACGAGCAGTACTTC
CASSRDGRVYEQYF
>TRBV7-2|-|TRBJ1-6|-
TGTGCCAGCAGCCCGCGTCTGGGCGAAGGGTCTTCACCCCTCCACTTT
CASSPRLGEGSSPLHF
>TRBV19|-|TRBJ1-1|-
TGTGCCAGCGGAGGAAGGGCTGAAGCTTTCTTT
CASGGRAEAFF
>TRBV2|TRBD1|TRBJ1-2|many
TGTGCCAGCAGTGAGTTACAGGGGAGGTATGGCTACACCTTC
CASSELQGRYGYTF
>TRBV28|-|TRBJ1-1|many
TGTGCCAGCCTTGGGGCGTTGGGGACTGAAGCTTTCTTT
CASLGALGTEAFF
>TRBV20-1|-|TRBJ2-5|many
TGCAGTGCTAGCTTGGTGGAGACCCAGTACTTC
CSASLVETQYF